Sequencing of this T cell receptor (beta chain) was carried out in a study of T cell repertoires in cytomegalovirus infection. Each CDR3 protein is one row after TCRdb ran MiXCR on the reads. The sample shows 750,000 to 950,000 distinct CDR3 sequences, under 35% of them seen only once. In this sample, this clonotype turned up a few times. Its antigen is not identified. V was clipped by 4 bases and J by 8 bases; unmatched bases: 10. The CDR3 totals 16 residues. Germline assignment: CDR1 KGHDR and CDR2 SFDVKD. The sample consisted of cultured CD8+ T cells from PBMCs, taken from culture after CMV antigen stimulation. The TCR comes from a human donor in good health (CMV status not recorded). Some clones in this sample may be carry-over from other donors' samples. This sequence joins TRBV24-1 and TRBJ2-4; the match to TRBD1 covers 10 bases. As DNA, the CDR3 is TGTGCCACCAGTGAGCCCGACAGGGGGCGGCGAGACATTCAGTACTTC. Its translation: CATSEPDRGRRDIQYF.